These 3 T cell receptor beta chains were all obtained from the same sample, sequenced in a study of shared T cell receptors in the human thymus. The data were produced by immunoSEQ multiplex PCR, yet TCRdb's version contains in-frame clones alone and is incomplete. This table holds roughly 410,000 clones, 85% to 95% found once. The source material was thymocytes. These receptor sequences come from a human donor.

V gene TRBV21-1 combines with J gene TRBJ2-3. TRBV21-1 is described as a pseudogene. The CDR3 loop spans 16 amino acids. CDR3 coding DNA: TGTGCCAGCGGCGTAATCCCCCTCCGGACCACAGATACGCAGTATTTT. Translation gives CASGVIPLRTTDTQYF.

This clone was seen just once. The CDR3 DNA is TGTGCCAGCAGTTTATTTGGCTCTCGGGACAGCACAGATACGCAGTATTTT. Its translation is CASSLFGSRDSTDTQYF. V usage is TRBV28 and J usage is TRBJ2-3; possibly TRBD1 or TRBD2 for D (5 bases each). This CDR3 contains 17 residues. Germline V gene data show CDR1 as MDHEN and CDR2 as SYDVKM. Trimming shortened V by 1 base and J by 0 bases, and 14 bases separated the two germline ends.

The rearrangement uses TRBV28 and TRBJ1-5; D gene ambiguous. The CDR3 contains 13 residues. V lost 5 bases to trimming and J lost 2 bases, with 7 bases between them. Germline V gene sequence: CDR1 MDHEN, CDR2 SYDVKM. CDR3 DNA: TGTGCCAGCAGTCCCGCCCGCAATCAGCCCCAGCATTTT. Amino acids: CASSPARNQPQHF.